The 30 T cell receptor beta chains listed next were all sequenced from one sample in a study of control samples from healthy donors and cancer patients. Here immunoSEQ multiplex PCR was the method, and the copy in TCRdb shows in-frame clones only, minus some. This sample yields some 150,000 clones, of which roughly 95% are seen a single time; approximately 1% belongs to the top ten. What was sequenced was blood. These receptors all come from a woman aged 25-40 years in good health.

Note on this clone: Other DNA sequences in the same sample also yield this CDR3. The J gene is TRBJ2-5, the V gene TRBV20-1; D gene unclear. CDR3 length equals 10 residues. Germline V gene lookup returns CDR1 DFQATT and CDR2 SNEGSKA (reference sequence). V lost 3 bases, J lost 4 bases, and 3 bases lay in between. Here the CDR3 reads CSASGETQYF. CDR3 DNA: TGCAGTGCTAGCGGAGAGACCCAGTACTTC.

This rearrangement joins TRBV7-6 to TRBJ2-7, with TRBD1 matching over 9 bases. Germline assignment: CDR1 SGHVS and CDR2 FNYEAQ. The CDR3 spans 18 residues. After removal of 1 base from V and 0 bases from J, the junction contained 10 bases not matched to a gene. In DNA, the CDR3 is TGTGCCAGCAGCTTAGTATTAAGGGGACAGGGATTCTCCTACGAGCAGTACTTC. This sequence encodes CASSLVLRGQGFSYEQYF.

The chain carries TRBV4-1 and TRBJ1-4, with TRBD1 identical over 7 bases. CDR3 length: 15 residues. The V gene's germline CDR1 is MGHRA and CDR2 YSYEKL. J lost 6 bases, V lost 0 bases, and 4 bases had no gene match. The CDR3 loop is CASSQDQGVYEKLFF. The CDR3 nucleotides are TGCGCCAGCAGCCAAGACCAGGGGGTCTATGAAAAACTGTTTTTT.

The chain has TRBV2 and TRBJ2-7; TRBD1 matches 8 bases. Germline values: CDR1 SNHLY, CDR2 FYNNEI. Trimming cost V 3 bases and J 0 bases; bases outside gene matches: 1. The CDR3 contains 14 residues. As DNA, the CDR3 is TGTGCCAGCAGTGATGACAGGGGCTCCTACGAGCAGTACTTC. This gives the protein CASSDDRGSYEQYF.

The V call is TRBV6-5, the J call TRBJ2-5; D perhaps matches TRBD1 (6 bases). V lost 6 bases and J lost 5, with 16 bases in between. The CDR3 length is 14 residues. Germline CDR1 and CDR2: MNHEY and SVGAGI. In DNA, the CDR3 is TGTGCCAGCAGGGGGGCAGGGCCGGTGGAGACCCAGTACTTC. This sequence encodes CASRGAGPVETQYF.

The chain couples TRBV6-1 to TRBJ2-3, with a possible D match to TRBD1 (5 bases). The CDR3 length is 15 residues. Germline loops: CDR1 MNHNS, CDR2 SASEGT. Trimming took off 1 base at V and 2 bases at J, with 10 bases between the two ends. This CDR3 reads CASSEVEGATDTQYF. CDR3 DNA sequence: TGTGCCAGCAGTGAAGTCGAAGGGGCCACAGATACGCAGTATTTT.

This chain joins TRBV9 and TRBJ2-3, with D maybe TRBD2 (5 bases). This CDR3 comprises 15 residues. Germline values: CDR1 SGDLS, CDR2 YYNGEE. V was pared by 0 bases and J by 3 bases, with 11 bases between. The CDR3 loop reads CASSVGGRGTDTQYF. The CDR3 DNA reads TGTGCCAGCAGCGTAGGTGGGAGAGGGACAGATACGCAGTATTTT. The full variable domain, with the rest looked up from reference TRBV9 and TRBJ2-3, is DSGVTQTPKHLITATGQRVTLRCSPRSGDLSVYWYQQSLDQGLQFLIQYYNGEERAKGNILERFSAQQFPDLHSELNLSSLELGDSALYFCASSVGGRGTDTQYFGPGTRLTVL.

The CDR3 spells CASSARAYNEKLFF. CDR3 DNA sequence: TGTGCCAGCAGCGCCAGGGCCTATAATGAAAAACTGTTTTTT. The genes are TRBV3-1 (or the pseudogene TRBV3-2) and TRBJ1-4, with D perhaps TRBD1 (5 bases). The CDR3 runs to 14 residues. The germline V gene encodes CDR1 LGHDT and CDR2 YNNKEL (reference sequence). Trimming stripped 5 bases from V and 4 bases from J, with 11 bases between.

V and J are TRBV12-3 or TRBV12-4 and TRBJ2-7; no clear D gene. Trimming cost V 6 bases and J 2 bases, with 8 bases left between them. There are 12 residues in the CDR3. CDR3 sequence reads: CASSLRTYEQYF. CDR3 nucleotides: TGTGCCAGCAGCCTACGGACCTACGAGCAGTACTTC.

The CDR3 reads CASSRGSGELFF. The CDR3 nucleotides are TGTGCCAGTAGCCGTGGTTCCGGGGAGCTGTTTTTT. The genes are TRBV19 and TRBJ2-2, with unresolved D. The CDR3 runs 12 residues. The germline gives CDR1 LNHDA, CDR2 SQIVND (reference sequence). Deletions cut 6 bases from V and 6 bases from J, with 8 bases between.

The V gene is TRBV7-8, the J gene TRBJ1-4; no firm D call. Germline V CDR1 and CDR2: SGHVS, FQNEAQ. This CDR3 spans 16 amino acids. The germline V and J ends were trimmed by 5 bases and 1 base, with 14 bases remaining between them. CDR3 DNA: TGTGCCAGCAGCACCCTAGTTGGGAAAACTAATGAAAAACTGTTTTTT. Its protein is CASSTLVGKTNEKLFF.

This chain connects TRBV28 to TRBJ2-1; no firm D call. V lost 3 bases and J lost 9, with 9 bases in between. The CDR3 sequence is 12 residues long. The germline V gene encodes CDR1 MDHEN and CDR2 SYDVKM. This CDR3 reads CASSFQVTEQFF. Here the CDR3 DNA reads TGTGCCAGCAGTTTCCAGGTCACTGAGCAGTTCTTC.

This chain joins TRBV29-1 and TRBJ2-1; D may be TRBD2 (7 bases). This CDR3 has 14 residues. In germline, CDR1 is SQVTM, CDR2 ANQGSEA. Between the trimmed V and J ends, which lost 3 bases and 9 bases, there was a span of 18 bases. The CDR3 sequence is CSVDLQGGGGEQFF. The CDR3, as DNA: TGCAGCGTTGATTTACAGGGCGGGGGCGGTGAGCAGTTCTTC.

The chain joins TRBV5-6 to TRBJ1-1, with D uncertain. CDR1 is SGHDT and CDR2 is YYEEEE in the germline V gene. This CDR3 is 13 amino acids long. The ends were cut back, 2 bases at V and 1 base at J, with 6 bases in the middle. CDR3 sequence reads: CASSFSGNTEAFF. CDR3 nucleotide sequence: TGTGCCAGCAGCTTCTCCGGGAACACTGAAGCTTTCTTT.

The J gene is TRBJ2-5, the V gene TRBV18, with a possible D match to TRBD1 (5 bases). The CDR3 contains 15 residues. Germline CDR1 reads KGHSH; CDR2 reads LQKENI. The germline V and J ends were trimmed by 6 bases and 0 bases, with 14 bases remaining between them. CDR3 in amino acids: CASSHRLDNQETQYF. The CDR3 coding sequence is TGTGCCAGCTCTCACCGTTTGGACAACCAAGAGACCCAGTACTTC.

This chain connects TRBV4-1 to TRBJ2-3, with TRBD1 as a possible D gene (6 bases). The CDR3 is 18 residues long. Germline V gene sequence: CDR1 MGHRA, CDR2 YSYEKL. V lost 3 bases and J lost 1, with 20 bases in between. The CDR3 DNA reads TGCGCCAGCAGCCAGCAAAGACAGGAATCTTACCGCACAGATACGCAGTATTTT. Its translation is CASSQQRQESYRTDTQYF.

In this sample, this clone turned up once. The chain has TRBV11-2 and TRBJ1-4; D not certain. The germline V and J ends were trimmed by 3 bases and 8 bases, with 13 bases remaining between them. This CDR3 is built from 14 residues. Germline loops: CDR1 SGHAT, CDR2 FQNNGV. The CDR3 DNA reads as TGTGCCAGCAGCTTGCACGGTTTGGTGGAAAAACTGTTTTTT. Its translation is CASSLHGLVEKLFF.

V is TRBV19 and J is TRBJ2-1, with TRBD2 matching over 7 bases. The length of the CDR3 is 15 residues. Germline V gene data show CDR1 as LNHDA and CDR2 as SQIVND (reference sequence). With 5 bases clipped from V and 1 base from J, the junction kept 5 bases outside the gene matches. The CDR3 DNA is TGTGCCAGTAGTCCTGCTAGCGGATCCTACAATGAGCAGTTCTTC. Protein sequence: CASSPASGSYNEQFF. Full variable domain (remainder filled in from reference TRBV19 and TRBJ2-1): DGGITQSPKYLFRKEGQNVTLSCEQNLNHDAMYWYRQDPGQGLRLIYYSQIVNDFQKGDIAEGYSVSREKKESFPLTVTSAQKNPTAFYLCASSPASGSYNEQFFGPGTRLTVL.

The J gene is TRBJ1-5, the V gene TRBV20-1; no reliable D call. The germline V gene encodes CDR1 DFQATT and CDR2 SNEGSKA (reference sequence). CDR3 length: 13 amino acids. Trimming pared 3 bases from V and 4 bases from J, leaving 10 bases between. The CDR3 loop reads CSASRILNQPQHF. DNA for the CDR3: TGCAGTGCTAGTAGGATCCTAAATCAGCCCCAGCATTTT.

The chain links TRBV11-2 to TRBJ1-2; D remains ambiguous. Trimming left V 0 bases short and J 1 base short, with 12 bases between. This CDR3 region has 16 residues. From germline, CDR1 is SGHAT and CDR2 FQNNGV. The CDR3 reads CASSLEVNPNNYGYTF. The CDR3 nucleotides read TGTGCCAGCAGCTTAGAAGTGAATCCCAATAACTATGGCTACACCTTC.

V gene TRBV18 combines with J gene TRBJ2-1; tentatively, D is TRBD2 (6 bases). The CDR3 covers 14 residues. Looked up from germline, CDR1 is KGHSH and CDR2 is LQKENI. V was shortened by 11 bases and J by 0 bases, with 14 bases between the two germline ends. The CDR3 here is CAVGRGSSYNEQFF. The CDR3 DNA is TGTGCCGTTGGCCGGGGGAGCTCCTACAATGAGCAGTTCTTC.

CDR3 residues: CASSLRGTNYGYTF. Here the CDR3 DNA reads TGTGCCAGCAGCTTGCGGGGGACTAACTATGGCTACACCTTC. The chain employs TRBV5-5 and TRBJ1-2; maybe TRBD1 (5 bases). The CDR3 consists of 14 residues. V lost 1 base and J lost 0, with 7 bases in between. Germline CDR1 reads SGHKS; CDR2 reads YYEKEE (reference sequence).

The rearrangement uses TRBV5-6 and TRBJ1-3; unclear D gene. This CDR3 contains 16 residues. Trimming took off 4 bases at V and 2 bases at J, with 16 bases between the two ends. Germline values: CDR1 SGHDT, CDR2 YYEEEE. The CDR3 DNA is TGTGCCAGCAGCCCCTATGAAACAGCAACTGGAAACACCATATATTTT. It is translated as CASSPYETATGNTIYF.

This chain connects TRBV15 to TRBJ2-2, with D perhaps TRBD1 (6 bases). The germline V gene has CDR1 LNHNV and CDR2 YYDKDF (reference sequence). This CDR3 contains 13 residues. Trimming removed 5 bases at V and 5 bases at J, with 9 bases between. Written as DNA, the CDR3 is TGTGCCACCAGCTTCAGGGGTACCGGGGAGCTGTTTTTT. Protein product: CATSFRGTGELFF.

The V gene is TRBV5-4, the J gene TRBJ2-6; TRBD2 is a possible D gene (6 bases). This CDR3 comprises 15 residues. Trimming took 4 bases from V and 0 from J, leaving 8 bases between them. Germline V gene data show CDR1 as SGHNT and CDR2 as YYREEE (reference sequence). Here the CDR3 DNA reads TGTGCCAGCAGCGCGGGACGCTCTGGGGCCAACGTCCTGACTTTC. Amino acid sequence: CASSAGRSGANVLTF.

The chain uses TRBV7-2 and TRBJ2-5, with TRBD2 matching 13 bases. This CDR3 has 16 residues. V lost 3 bases, J lost 5 bases, and 6 bases stayed unmatched. The germline V gene has CDR1 SGHTA and CDR2 FQGNSA. This chain's CDR3 is CASSFRLAGGGETQYF. CDR3 sequence (DNA): TGTGCCAGCAGCTTTAGACTAGCGGGGGGCGGGGAGACCCAGTACTTC.

The chain combines TRBV11-2 with TRBJ2-2; D might be TRBD1 (5 bases). This CDR3 has 15 residues. Germline CDR1 SGHAT, CDR2 FQNNGV. The ends were cut back, 1 base at V and 1 base at J, with 7 bases in the middle. The CDR3 DNA reads as TGTGCCAGCAGCTTAGCAACAGGGAACACCGGGGAGCTGTTTTTT. It specifies CASSLATGNTGELFF.

This chain links TRBV18 with TRBJ1-4; possibly TRBD1 for D (6 bases). The germline CDR1 and CDR2 sequences are KGHSH and LQKENI. The length of the CDR3 is 17 residues. With 0 bases removed from V and 3 bases from J, the gap between germline ends came to 14 bases. In nucleotides, the CDR3 is TGTGCCAGCTCACCACCGGGGACATCCTACCCTAATGAAAAACTGTTTTTT. As protein: CASSPPGTSYPNEKLFF.

This clone has just one count. The CDR3 DNA reads as TGTGCCAGCTCACCTGGACAGGGAGATGGCTACACCTTC. Translation: CASSPGQGDGYTF. This chain uses TRBV18 with TRBJ1-2; 8 nucleotides align to TRBD1. Germline CDR1 and CDR2: KGHSH and LQKENI. This CDR3 region has 13 residues. Trimming cost V 3 bases and J 6 bases; bases outside gene matches: 3.

The genes are TRBV30 and TRBJ1-4; possibly TRBD1 for D (5 bases). Trimming removed 2 bases from V and 8 bases from J, with 15 bases in between. The length of the CDR3 is 14 residues. The V gene's germline CDR1 is GTSNPN and CDR2 SVGIG (reference sequence). DNA of the CDR3: TGTGCCTGGAGTTACCACCCGGGGGGAGAAAAACTGTTTTTT. Amino acids: CAWSYHPGGEKLFF.